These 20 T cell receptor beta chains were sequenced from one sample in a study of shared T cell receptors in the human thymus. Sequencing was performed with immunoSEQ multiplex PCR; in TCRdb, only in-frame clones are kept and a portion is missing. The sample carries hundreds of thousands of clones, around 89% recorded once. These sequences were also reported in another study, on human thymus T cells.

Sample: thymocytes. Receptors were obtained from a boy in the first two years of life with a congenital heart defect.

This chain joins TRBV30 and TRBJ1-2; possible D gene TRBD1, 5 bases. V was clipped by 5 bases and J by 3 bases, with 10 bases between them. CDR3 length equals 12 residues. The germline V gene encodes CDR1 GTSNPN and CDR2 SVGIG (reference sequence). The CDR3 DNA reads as TGTGCCTGGCAAGGGGAGGACTATGGCTACACCTTC. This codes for CAWQGEDYGYTF. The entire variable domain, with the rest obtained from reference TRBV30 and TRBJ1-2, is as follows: SQTIHQWPATLVQPVGSPLSLECTVEGTSNPNLYWYRQAAGRGLQLLFYSVGIGQISSEVPQNLSASRPQDRQFILSSKKLLLSDSGFYLCAWQGEDYGYTFGSGTRLTVV.

The CDR3 sequence: CASSPQTGRRRKFF. CDR3 sequence (DNA): TGCGCCAGCAGCCCACAGACAGGGAGGCGTAGGAAATTCTTC. The chain couples TRBV4-3 to TRBJ2-1; D may be TRBD1 (7 bases). The germline CDR1 and CDR2 sequences are LGHNA and YSLEER. The length of the CDR3 is 14 residues. The V gene lost 4 bases and the J gene lost 16 bases, with 23 bases spanning the gap.

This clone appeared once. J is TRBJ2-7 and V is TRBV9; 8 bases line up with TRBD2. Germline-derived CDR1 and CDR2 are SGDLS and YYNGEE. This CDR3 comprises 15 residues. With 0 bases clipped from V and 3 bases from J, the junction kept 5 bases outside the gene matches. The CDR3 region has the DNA TGTGCCAGCAGCGTAGCTGCGACTAGCGACTACGAGCAGTACTTC. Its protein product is CASSVAATSDYEQYF.

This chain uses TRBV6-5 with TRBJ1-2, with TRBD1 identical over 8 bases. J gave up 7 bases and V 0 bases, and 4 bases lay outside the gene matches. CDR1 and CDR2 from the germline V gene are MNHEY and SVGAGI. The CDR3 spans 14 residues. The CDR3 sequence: CASSYSDRESGYTF. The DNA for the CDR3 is TGTGCCAGCAGTTACTCGGACAGGGAAAGTGGCTACACCTTC.

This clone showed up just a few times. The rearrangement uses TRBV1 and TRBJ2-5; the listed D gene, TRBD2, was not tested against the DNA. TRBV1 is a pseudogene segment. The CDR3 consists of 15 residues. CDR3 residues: CTSSQTGLAEGVQYF. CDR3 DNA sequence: TGCACCAGCAGCCAAACGGGACTAGCGGAGGGGGTCCAGTACTTC.

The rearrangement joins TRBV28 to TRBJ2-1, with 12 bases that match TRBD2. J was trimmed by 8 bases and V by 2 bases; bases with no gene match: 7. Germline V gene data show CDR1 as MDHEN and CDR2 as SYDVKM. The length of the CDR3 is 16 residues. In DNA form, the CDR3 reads TGTGCCAGCAGTTTACGACTAGCGGGAGCTCCCCATGAGCAGTTCTTC. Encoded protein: CASSLRLAGAPHEQFF.

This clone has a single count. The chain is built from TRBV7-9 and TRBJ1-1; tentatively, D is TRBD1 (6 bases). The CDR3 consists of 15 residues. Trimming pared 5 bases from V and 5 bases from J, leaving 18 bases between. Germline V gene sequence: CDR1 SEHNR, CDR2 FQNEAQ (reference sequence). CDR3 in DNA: TGTGCCAGCAGCGCGAGAGGACAGCCAAGGACTGAAGCTTTCTTT. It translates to CASSARGQPRTEAFF.

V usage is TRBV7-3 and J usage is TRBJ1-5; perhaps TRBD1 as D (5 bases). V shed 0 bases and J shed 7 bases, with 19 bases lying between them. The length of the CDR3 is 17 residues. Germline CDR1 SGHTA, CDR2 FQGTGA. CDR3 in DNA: TGTGCCAGCAGCTTAACGAGGGCCTCGGGGAGGGGACAGCCCCAGCATTTT. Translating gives CASSLTRASGRGQPQHF.

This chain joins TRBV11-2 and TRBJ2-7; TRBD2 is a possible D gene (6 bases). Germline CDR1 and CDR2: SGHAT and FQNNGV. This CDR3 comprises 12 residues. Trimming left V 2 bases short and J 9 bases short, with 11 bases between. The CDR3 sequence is CASSLSSDPQYF. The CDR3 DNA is TGTGCCAGCAGCTTATCTAGCGACCCGCAGTACTTC.

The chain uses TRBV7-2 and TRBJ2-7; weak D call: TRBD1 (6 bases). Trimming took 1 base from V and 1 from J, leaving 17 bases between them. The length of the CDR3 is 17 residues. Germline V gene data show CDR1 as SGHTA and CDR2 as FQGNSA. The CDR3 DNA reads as TGTGCCAGCAGCTTAGTGGGGGCCCGCTATTGGTCCTACGAGCAGTACTTC. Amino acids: CASSLVGARYWSYEQYF. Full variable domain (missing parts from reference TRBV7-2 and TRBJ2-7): GAGVSQSPSNKVTEKGKDVELRCDPISGHTALYWYRQSLGQGLEFLIYFQGNSAPDKSGLPSDRFSAERTGGSVSTLTIQRTQQEDSAVYLCASSLVGARYWSYEQYFGPGTRLTVT.

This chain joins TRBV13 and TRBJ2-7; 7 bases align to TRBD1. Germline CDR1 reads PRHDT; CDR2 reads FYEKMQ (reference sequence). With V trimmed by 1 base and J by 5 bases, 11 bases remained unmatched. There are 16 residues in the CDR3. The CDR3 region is CASSLAVSEGADEQYF. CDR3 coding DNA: TGTGCCAGCAGCTTAGCGGTGTCAGAGGGGGCGGACGAGCAGTACTTC.

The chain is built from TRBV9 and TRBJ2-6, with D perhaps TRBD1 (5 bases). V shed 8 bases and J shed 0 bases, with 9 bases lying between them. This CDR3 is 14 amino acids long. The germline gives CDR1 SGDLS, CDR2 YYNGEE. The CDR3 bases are TGTGCCAGTTCACAGGACTCTGGGGCCAACGTCCTGACTTTC. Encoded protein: CASSQDSGANVLTF.

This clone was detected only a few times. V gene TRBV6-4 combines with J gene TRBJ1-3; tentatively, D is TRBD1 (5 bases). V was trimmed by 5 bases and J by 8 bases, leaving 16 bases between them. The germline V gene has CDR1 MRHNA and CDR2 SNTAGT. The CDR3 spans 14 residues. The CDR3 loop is CASSNHRRGHTIYF. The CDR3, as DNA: TGTGCCAGCAGTAACCACAGGAGAGGCCACACCATATATTTT.

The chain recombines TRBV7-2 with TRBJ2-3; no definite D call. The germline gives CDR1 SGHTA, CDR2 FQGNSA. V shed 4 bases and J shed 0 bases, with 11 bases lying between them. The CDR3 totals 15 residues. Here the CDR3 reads CASSSHWPSTDTQYF. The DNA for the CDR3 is TGTGCCAGCAGCTCCCATTGGCCTAGCACAGATACGCAGTATTTT.

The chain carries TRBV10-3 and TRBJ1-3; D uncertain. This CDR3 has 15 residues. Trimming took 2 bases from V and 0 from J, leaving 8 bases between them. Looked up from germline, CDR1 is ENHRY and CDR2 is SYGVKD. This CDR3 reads CAISEPSNSGNTIYF. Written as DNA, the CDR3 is TGTGCCATCAGTGAGCCCTCTAACTCTGGAAACACCATATATTTT.

Here the CDR3 reads CASSQDLIGLKGRGVVEQYF. The CDR3 nucleotides are TGCGCCAGCAGCCAAGATCTGATAGGACTCAAAGGGAGAGGCGTGGTCGAGCAGTACTTC. The chain is built from TRBV4-3 and TRBJ2-7; TRBD2 might be the D (5 bases). The CDR3 consists of 20 residues. Germline V gene sequence: CDR1 LGHNA, CDR2 YSLEER. V lost 0 bases and J lost 6, with 30 bases in between.

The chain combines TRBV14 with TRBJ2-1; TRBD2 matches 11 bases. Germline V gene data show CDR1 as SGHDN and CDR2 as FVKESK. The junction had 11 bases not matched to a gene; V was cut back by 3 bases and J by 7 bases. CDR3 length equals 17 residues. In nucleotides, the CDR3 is TGTGCCAGCAGCCAGGGGCTAGCGGGAGGTTTCGAAAATGAGCAGTTCTTC. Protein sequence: CASSQGLAGGFENEQFF.

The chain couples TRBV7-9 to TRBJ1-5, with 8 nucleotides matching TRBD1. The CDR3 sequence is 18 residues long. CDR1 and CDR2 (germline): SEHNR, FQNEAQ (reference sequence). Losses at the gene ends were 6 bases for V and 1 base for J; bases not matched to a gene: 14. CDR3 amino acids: CASSGPGTGEFSNQPQHF. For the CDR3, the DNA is TGTGCCAGCAGTGGCCCCGGGACAGGAGAATTCAGCAATCAGCCCCAGCATTTT.

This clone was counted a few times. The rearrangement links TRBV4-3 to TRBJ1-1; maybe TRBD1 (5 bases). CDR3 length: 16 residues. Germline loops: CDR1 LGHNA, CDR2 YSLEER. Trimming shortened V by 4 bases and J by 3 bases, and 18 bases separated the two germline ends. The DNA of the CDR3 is TGCGCCAGCAGCCGGCGAAGGGGCCCGGTGGACACTGAAGCTTTCTTT. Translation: CASSRRRGPVDTEAFF.

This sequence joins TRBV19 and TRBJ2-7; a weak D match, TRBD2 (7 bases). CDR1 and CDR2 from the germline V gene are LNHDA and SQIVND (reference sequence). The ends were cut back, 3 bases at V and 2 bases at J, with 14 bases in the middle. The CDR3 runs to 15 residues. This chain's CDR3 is CASSISRGLTYEQYF. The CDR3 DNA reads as TGTGCCAGTAGTATCAGCAGGGGACTAACCTACGAGCAGTACTTC. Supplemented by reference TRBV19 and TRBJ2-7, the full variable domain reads DGGITQSPKYLFRKEGQNVTLSCEQNLNHDAMYWYRQDPGQGLRLIYYSQIVNDFQKGDIAEGYSVSREKKESFPLTVTSAQKNPTAFYLCASSISRGLTYEQYFGPGTRLTVT.